This T cell receptor (beta chain) derives from a study of shared clonotypes between healthy human individuals. The repertoire was sequenced with immunoSEQ multiplex PCR; TCRdb's copy has only in-frame clones and lacks some. The sample shows fewer than 1 million clones, around 96% of them seen only once. The CDR3 runs to 16 residues. V was clipped by 3 bases and J by 3 bases; unmatched bases: 8. Germline values: CDR1 SGHDN, CDR2 FVKESK. Naive CD8 cells were CD45RO-negative, positively selected for CCR7, excluding terminally differentiated effector memory CD45RA+ cells. This sequence originates from a man between 25 and 39 years old in good health. The V and J genes are TRBV14 and TRBJ2-7; 10 positions match TRBD1. Sequencing was done on a sample of naive CD8+ T cells sorted from blood. CDR3 sequence: CASSQPGQGILYEQYF. CDR3 DNA: TGTGCCAGCAGCCAGCCGGGACAGGGGATACTCTACGAGCAGTACTTC.